These 26 T cell receptor beta chains share one sample of origin, sequenced in a study of blood T cell repertoires in COVID-19. Measured with immunoSEQ multiplex PCR; TCRdb has only the in-frame clones, and not every one. The sample has about 22,000 clones, roughly 91% seen once. The sample taken for sequencing was peripheral blood. Receptors were obtained from a man aged 65 to 79 with COVID-19, enrolled during active disease.

V is TRBV2 and J is TRBJ1-2; 10 nucleotides match TRBD1. Losses at the gene ends were 8 bases for V and 6 bases for J; bases not matched to a gene: 6. The germline gives CDR1 SNHLY, CDR2 FYNNEI. There are 13 residues in the CDR3. CDR3 nucleotides: TGTGCCAGCGCATACGGGACAGGGGATGGCTACACCTTC. Translation: CASAYGTGDGYTF.

The chain has TRBV9 and TRBJ2-1, with D possibly TRBD1 on 6 matching bases. Germline V gene lookup returns CDR1 SGDLS and CDR2 YYNGEE. This CDR3 comprises 18 residues. Between the trimmed V and J ends, which lost 0 bases and 3 bases, there was a span of 19 bases. The CDR3 loop is CASSVEQGRGNFYNEQFF. CDR3 DNA: TGTGCCAGCAGCGTAGAGCAGGGGCGTGGGAACTTCTACAATGAGCAGTTCTTC. The complete variable domain, with remaining parts taken from reference TRBV9 and TRBJ2-1, reads DSGVTQTPKHLITATGQRVTLRCSPRSGDLSVYWYQQSLDQGLQFLIQYYNGEERAKGNILERFSAQQFPDLHSELNLSSLELGDSALYFCASSVEQGRGNFYNEQFFGPGTRLTVL.

The chain recombines TRBV11-2 with TRBJ1-5, with D possibly matching TRBD1 (6 bases). Germline CDR1 and CDR2: SGHAT and FQNNGV. The CDR3 is made up of 13 amino acids. Trimming pared 5 bases from V and 4 bases from J, leaving 9 bases between. The CDR3 DNA is TGTGCCAGCAGCATCGACAGGAATCAGCCCCAGCATTTT. This translates into CASSIDRNQPQHF.

CDR3 in amino acids: CASMASGYNEQFF. CDR3 coding DNA: TGTGCCAGCATGGCTAGCGGCTACAATGAGCAGTTCTTC. This chain connects TRBV27 to TRBJ2-1; 7 nucleotides line up with TRBD2. V dropped 7 bases and J dropped 3; count of bases not matched to a gene: 3. CDR1 and CDR2 from the germline V gene are MNHEY and SMNVEV (reference sequence). The length of the CDR3 is 13 residues.

The chain links TRBV19 to TRBJ1-5; maybe TRBD1 (6 bases). This CDR3 comprises 14 residues. Between the trimmed V and J ends, which lost 7 bases and 4 bases, there was a span of 14 bases. Germline CDR1 reads LNHDA; CDR2 reads SQIVND (reference sequence). CDR3: CASNLRDTNQPQHF. Written as DNA, the CDR3 is TGTGCCAGTAATCTCCGGGACACAAATCAGCCCCAGCATTTT.

The chain combines TRBV24-1 with TRBJ2-1; 9 nucleotides agree with TRBD1. Germline CDR1 and CDR2: KGHDR and SFDVKD. This CDR3 region has 14 residues. The junction had 1 base not matched to a gene; V was cut back by 5 bases and J by 3 bases. The CDR3 DNA follows: TGTGCCACCAGTGTGGGACAGGGCTACAATGAGCAGTTCTTC. It codes for CATSVGQGYNEQFF.

The J gene is TRBJ2-2, the V gene TRBV6-1; D unclear. Germline CDR1 MNHNS, CDR2 SASEGT. V was clipped by 2 bases and J by 0 bases, with 10 bases between them. The CDR3 runs to 16 residues. CDR3 protein: CASSEMAAANTGELFF. The CDR3 DNA sequence: TGTGCCAGCAGTGAAATGGCCGCCGCGAACACCGGGGAGCTGTTTTTT.

The V and J genes are TRBV4-2 and TRBJ2-2; 7 nucleotides line up with TRBD2. The length of the CDR3 is 14 residues. CDR1 LGHNA and CDR2 YNFKEQ come from the germline V gene. Trimming cost V 6 bases and J 5 bases; bases outside gene matches: 6. CDR3 in amino acids: CASSYSGQTGELFF. The CDR3, as DNA: TGTGCCAGCAGTTATAGCGGGCAGACCGGGGAGCTGTTTTTT.

The V gene is TRBV7-9, the J gene TRBJ2-1; tentative D call: TRBD1 (6 bases). The length of the CDR3 is 15 residues. Trimming pared 4 bases from V and 0 bases from J, leaving 10 bases between. The germline V gene has CDR1 SEHNR and CDR2 FQNEAQ (reference sequence). CDR3 protein: CASSSRGSSYNEQFF. CDR3 sequence (DNA): TGTGCCAGCAGCTCGAGGGGGAGCTCCTACAATGAGCAGTTCTTC.

The chain employs TRBV30 and TRBJ1-1, with D hard to call. CDR3 length: 11 residues. The V and J ends lost 5 bases and 6 bases respectively, with 10 bases between them. Germline assignment: CDR1 GTSNPN and CDR2 SVGIG (reference sequence). The CDR3 DNA is TGTGCCTGGTCGGGGTACTCTGAAGCTTTCTTT. It codes for CAWSGYSEAFF.

The CDR3, as DNA: TGTGCCAGTAGTATGACAGGGGGTAGTCTTCAGCCCCAGCATTTT. This encodes CASSMTGGSLQPQHF. The rearrangement links TRBV19 to TRBJ1-5, with TRBD1 identical over 9 bases. The CDR3 has 15 amino acids. Germline V lookup: CDR1 LNHDA, CDR2 SQIVND (reference sequence). V was clipped by 3 bases and J by 6 bases; unmatched bases: 6.

The chain employs TRBV29-1 and TRBJ2-3; TRBD2 matches 7 bases. The CDR3 spans 13 residues. Germline V gene lookup returns CDR1 SQVTM and CDR2 ANQGSEA. The V gene end was trimmed by 6 bases and the J gene end by 5 bases; junction bases not matched to a gene: 8. This CDR3 is CSVDGLVQDTQYF. The DNA for the CDR3 is TGCAGCGTAGACGGACTAGTTCAAGATACGCAGTATTTT.

V is TRBV19 and J is TRBJ2-7, with 7 bases aligning to TRBD1. Trimming cost V 6 bases and J 2 bases; bases outside gene matches: 4. Per the germline V gene, CDR1 is LNHDA and CDR2 is SQIVND (reference sequence). This CDR3 spans 13 amino acids. The CDR3 sequence is CASSPTGTYEQYF. CDR3 coding DNA: TGTGCCAGTAGCCCGACAGGGACCTACGAGCAGTACTTC.

V gene TRBV3-1 (or the pseudogene TRBV3-2) combines with J gene TRBJ2-7; D unresolved. V gave up 7 bases and J gave up 6 bases, with 16 bases separating them. Per germline, CDR1 LGHDT and CDR2 YNNKEL (reference sequence). The CDR3 has 13 residues. This chain's CDR3 is CASTTRGGSEQYF. CDR3 DNA sequence: TGTGCCAGCACTACAAGAGGTGGTTCCGAGCAGTACTTC.

This chain links TRBV27 with TRBJ1-3; 11 positions agree with TRBD1. CDR1 MNHEY and CDR2 SMNVEV come from the germline V gene (reference sequence). CDR3 length equals 15 residues. V dropped 5 bases and J dropped 3; count of bases not matched to a gene: 3. CDR3 DNA: TGTGCCAGCAGTGGGACAGGGGGTGTTGGAAACACCATATATTTT. Translated, it gives CASSGTGGVGNTIYF.

The chain is built from TRBV6-5 and TRBJ1-1, with 7 bases lining up with TRBD1. V dropped 6 bases and J dropped 7; count of bases not matched to a gene: 11. The V gene's germline CDR1 is MNHEY and CDR2 SVGAGI. The CDR3 runs to 14 residues. The CDR3 coding sequence is TGTGCCAGCAGCCAACTGACAGGGACGATTGAAGCTTTCTTT. It codes for CASSQLTGTIEAFF.

The chain recombines TRBV29-1 with TRBJ2-1, with D uncertain. The CDR3 extends over 12 amino acids. Germline CDR1 and CDR2: SQVTM and ANQGSEA. V lost 3 bases and J 9 bases, leaving 12 bases between the germline ends. CDR3 amino acids: CSVEQVGSEQFF. The DNA of the CDR3 is TGCAGCGTTGAGCAGGTTGGTAGTGAGCAGTTCTTC.

This clone was counted only a few times. This sequence joins TRBV15 and TRBJ2-6, with 7 nucleotides matching TRBD1. V lost 2 bases and J lost 5; bases outside the gene matches: 6. There are 16 residues in the CDR3. Looked up from germline, CDR1 is LNHNV and CDR2 is YYDKDF (reference sequence). This CDR3 is CATSRPSGGRANVLTF. For the CDR3, the DNA is TGTGCCACCAGCAGACCCTCAGGGGGTCGGGCCAACGTCCTGACTTTC.

In its sample, this clone was seen once. A read error may account for a junction end that differs from germline. This chain connects TRBV5-6 to TRBJ1-2; TRBD1 is a possible D gene (5 bases). CDR1 is SGHDT, CDR2 YYEEEE, per germline. The CDR3 length is 15 residues. CDR3: CARSWGVGQTVGYTF. CDR3 sequence (DNA): TGTGCCCGCAGCTGGGGGGTGGGCCAGACGGTAGGCTACACCTTC.

The chain links TRBV18 to TRBJ2-3; 10 bases fit TRBD2. There are 15 residues in the CDR3. Germline CDR1 is KGHSH and CDR2 is LQKENI. The ends lost 6 bases at V and 2 bases at J; junction bases unmatched: 5. The CDR3 sequence is CASSSLAGDTDTQYF. The DNA of the CDR3 is TGTGCCAGCTCCTCCCTAGCGGGGGACACAGATACGCAGTATTTT.

The V gene is TRBV7-8, the J gene TRBJ2-1; 8 nucleotides match TRBD2. CDR1 is SGHVS and CDR2 is FQNEAQ in the germline V gene. The CDR3 extends over 18 amino acids. V lost 5 bases to trimming and J lost 2 bases; unmatched junction nucleotides: 14. DNA of the CDR3: TGTGCCAGCAGCCGAATAGGGGGTAGCGGGGTTCCCTACAATGAGCAGTTCTTC. Residues: CASSRIGGSGVPYNEQFF.

This chain links TRBV14 with TRBJ2-7; D not resolved. The germline V and J ends were trimmed by 3 bases and 3 bases, with 6 bases remaining between them. The CDR3 has 12 residues. The germline V gene has CDR1 SGHDN and CDR2 FVKESK. In DNA, the CDR3 is TGTGCCAGCAGCCATTCCCGCTACGAGCAGTACTTC. Amino acid sequence: CASSHSRYEQYF.

This chain connects TRBV4-1 to TRBJ1-1; D is possibly TRBD1 (6 bases). The V gene lost 1 base and the J gene lost 3 bases, with 6 bases spanning the gap. Looked up from germline, CDR1 is MGHRA and CDR2 is YSYEKL. The CDR3 has 13 residues. The CDR3 loop is CASSQAGDTEAFF. CDR3 nucleotide sequence: TGCGCCAGCAGCCAAGCAGGGGACACTGAAGCTTTCTTT.

A few counts support this clone. The chain employs TRBV3-1 (or the pseudogene TRBV3-2) and TRBJ1-1, with unresolved D. The CDR3 has 12 amino acids. The germline V gene has CDR1 LGHDT and CDR2 YNNKEL (reference sequence). Trimming took 5 bases from V and 4 from J, leaving 8 bases between them. CDR3 coding DNA: TGTGCCAGCAGCAGAGGGATCACTGAAGCTTTCTTT. It yields the protein CASSRGITEAFF.

The chain carries TRBV4-1 and TRBJ1-4, with TRBD1 identical over 10 bases. Germline CDR1 reads MGHRA; CDR2 reads YSYEKL. V dropped 0 bases and J dropped 15; count of bases not matched to a gene: 7. The CDR3 is made up of 14 amino acids. The CDR3 region has the DNA TGCGCCAGCAGCCAAGAATATAGGACAGGGGGTTTGTTTTTT. Its translation is CASSQEYRTGGLFF.

This clone has only one observation. V gene TRBV13 combines with J gene TRBJ2-3; 11 bases are a match to TRBD1. The CDR3 consists of 15 residues. CDR1 is PRHDT and CDR2 is FYEKMQ in the germline V gene (reference sequence). Trimming cost V 5 bases and J 6 bases; bases outside gene matches: 7. CDR3 nucleotide sequence: TGTGCCAGCAGCCCATGGGGACAGGGGGTCGATACGCAGTATTTT. It encodes CASSPWGQGVDTQYF.